The entry below describes one T cell receptor beta chain. This sample is drawn from a study of technical replicates of blood from several donors. Germline CDR1 and CDR2: MGHRA and YSYEKL. V was pared by 2 bases and J by 0 bases, with 17 bases between. The CDR3 runs 18 residues. Clones were sequenced by immunoSEQ multiplex PCR, and TCRdb holds only the in-frame ones, with some missing. The data hold roughly 80,000 clones, with roughly 93% observed a single time. This clonotype was sampled from a human donor in good health. Material for sequencing was T cells isolated from PBMCs. The rearrangement uses TRBV4-1 and TRBJ1-3; D may be TRBD1 (5 bases). The CDR3 is CASSQLIVGLHSGNTIYF. The CDR3 DNA follows: TGCGCCAGCAGCCAATTGATCGTGGGGCTCCACTCTGGAAACACCATATATTTT.